This T cell receptor beta chain was sequenced in a study of response to subunit inactivated influenza vaccine. Trimming stripped 0 bases from V and 1 base from J, with 14 bases between. This CDR3 region has 17 residues. Germline values: CDR1 SGHAT, CDR2 FQNNGV. General study findings and limits: It was suggested by the authors that few new T cells are recruited by each seasonal influenza vaccination.

This clonotype was picked up many times. Its antigen is still unknown. One entry per CDR3 protein, called by TCRdb with MiXCR from the RT-PCR reads. The sample yields 450,000 to 500,000 distinct CDR3 sequences, 9.5% to 13% seen once. The rearrangement uses TRBV11-2 and TRBJ2-3, with a weak D call TRBD2 (6 bases). The specimen was PBMCs from blood, collected roughly 46 days after vaccination. This clonotype originated in a man aged 45-65 years who received an inactivated influenza vaccine. The CDR3 spells CASSLEAAGQGTDTQYF. The DNA for the CDR3 is TGTGCCAGCAGCTTAGAAGCGGCGGGGCAGGGCACAGATACGCAGTATTTT.